The clone carrying this TCR beta chain was detected a few times. Its antigen remains unidentified. This specimen belongs to a study of T cells in Graves' hyperthyroidism and ophthalmopathy. V shed 0 bases and J 2 bases; nucleotides not matched to a gene: 3. There are 15 residues in the CDR3. Germline V gene lookup returns CDR1 LNHNV and CDR2 YYDKDF (reference sequence). General observations from the study: Ophthalmopathy was predicted by the model a median of about 6.5 months ahead of onset. The blood repertoire included most of the expanded thyroid clonotypes above 0.001.

The CDR3 regions of TCR beta were amplified from RNA transcripts. Using the HTBI primer set, a first-round RT-PCR was run on the TCR CDR3. TCRdb re-analysed the multiplex PCR reads in MiXCR, keeping a single row per CDR3 protein. The table shows just under 750,000 distinct CDR3 sequences, with under 45% occurring only once. The TCR originated in a woman aged 40 to 50 with Graves' hyperthyroidism. V and J are TRBV15 and TRBJ1-1; 7 bases agree with TRBD1. Input material: blood. The CDR3 region has the DNA TGTGCCACCAGCAGAGAACACAGGGGAAACACTGAAGCTTTCTTT. Translating it yields CATSREHRGNTEAFF.